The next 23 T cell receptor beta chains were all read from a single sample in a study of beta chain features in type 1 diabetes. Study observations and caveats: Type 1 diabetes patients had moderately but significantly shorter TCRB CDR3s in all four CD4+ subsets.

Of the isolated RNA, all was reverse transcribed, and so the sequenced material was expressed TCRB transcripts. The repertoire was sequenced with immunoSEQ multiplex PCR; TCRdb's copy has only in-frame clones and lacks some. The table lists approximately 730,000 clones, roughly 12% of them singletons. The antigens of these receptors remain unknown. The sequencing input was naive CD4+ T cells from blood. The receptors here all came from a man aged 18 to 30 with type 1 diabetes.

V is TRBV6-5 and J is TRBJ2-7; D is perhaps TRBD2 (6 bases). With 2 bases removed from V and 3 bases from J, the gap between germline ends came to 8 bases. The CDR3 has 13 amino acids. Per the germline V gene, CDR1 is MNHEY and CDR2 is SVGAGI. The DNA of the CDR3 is TGTGCCAGCAGTTACGAGGGAGGCTACGAGCAGTACTTC. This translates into CASSYEGGYEQYF.

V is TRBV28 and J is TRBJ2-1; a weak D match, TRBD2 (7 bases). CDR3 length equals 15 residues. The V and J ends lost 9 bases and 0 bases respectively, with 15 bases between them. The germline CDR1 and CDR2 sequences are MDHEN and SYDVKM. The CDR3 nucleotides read TGTGCCAGTGCGGGGGCGGAGAGCTCCTACAATGAGCAGTTCTTC. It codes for CASAGAESSYNEQFF.

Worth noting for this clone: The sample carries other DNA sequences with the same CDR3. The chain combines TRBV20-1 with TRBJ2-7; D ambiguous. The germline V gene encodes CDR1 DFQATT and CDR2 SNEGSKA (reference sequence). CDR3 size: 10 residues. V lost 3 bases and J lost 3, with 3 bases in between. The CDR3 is CSARDYEQYF. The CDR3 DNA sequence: TGCAGTGCTAGGGACTACGAGCAGTACTTC.

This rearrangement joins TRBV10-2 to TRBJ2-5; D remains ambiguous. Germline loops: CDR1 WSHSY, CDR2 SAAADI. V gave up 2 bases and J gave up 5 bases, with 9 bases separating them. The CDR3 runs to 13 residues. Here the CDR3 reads CASSEARVETQYF. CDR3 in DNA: TGCGCCAGCAGTGAGGCCCGGGTGGAGACCCAGTACTTC.

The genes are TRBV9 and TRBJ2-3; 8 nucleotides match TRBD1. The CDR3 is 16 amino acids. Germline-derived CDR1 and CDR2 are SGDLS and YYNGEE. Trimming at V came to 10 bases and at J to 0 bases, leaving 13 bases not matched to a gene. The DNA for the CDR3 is TGTGCCGCACACCCAGGACAGGGCACTAGCACAGATACGCAGTATTTT. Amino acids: CAAHPGQGTSTDTQYF.

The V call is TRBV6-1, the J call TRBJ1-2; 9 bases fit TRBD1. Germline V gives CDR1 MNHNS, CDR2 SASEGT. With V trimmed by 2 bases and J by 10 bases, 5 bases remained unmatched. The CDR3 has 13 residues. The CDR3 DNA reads TGTGCCAGCAGTGAATTTGGGACAGGGTTCTACACCTTC. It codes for CASSEFGTGFYTF.

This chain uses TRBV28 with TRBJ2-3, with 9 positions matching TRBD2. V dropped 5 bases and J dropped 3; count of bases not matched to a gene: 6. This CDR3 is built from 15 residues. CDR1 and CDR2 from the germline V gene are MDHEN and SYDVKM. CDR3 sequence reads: CASSPGLAITDTQYF. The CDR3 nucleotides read TGTGCCAGCAGTCCTGGACTAGCGATTACAGATACGCAGTATTTT.

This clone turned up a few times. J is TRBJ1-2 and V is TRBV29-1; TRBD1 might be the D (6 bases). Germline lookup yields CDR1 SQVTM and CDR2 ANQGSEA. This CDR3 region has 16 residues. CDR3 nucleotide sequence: TGCACCTTAACGGGGCAGGGGCGGACCATTAACTATGGCTACACCTTC. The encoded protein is CTLTGQGRTINYGYTF.

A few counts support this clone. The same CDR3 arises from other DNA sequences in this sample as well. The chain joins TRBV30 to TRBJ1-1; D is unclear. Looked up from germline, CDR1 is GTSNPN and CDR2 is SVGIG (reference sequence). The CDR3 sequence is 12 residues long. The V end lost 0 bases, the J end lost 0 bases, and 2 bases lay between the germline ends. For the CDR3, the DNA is TGTGCCTGGAGTGTAATGAACACTGAAGCTTTCTTT. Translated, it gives CAWSVMNTEAFF.

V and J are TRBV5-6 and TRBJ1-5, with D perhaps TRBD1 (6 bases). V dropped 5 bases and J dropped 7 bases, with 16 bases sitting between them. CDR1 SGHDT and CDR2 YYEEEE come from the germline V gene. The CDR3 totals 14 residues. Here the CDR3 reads CASSSRGAQQPQHF. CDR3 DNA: TGTGCCAGCAGTTCTCGGGGGGCGCAGCAGCCCCAGCATTTT.

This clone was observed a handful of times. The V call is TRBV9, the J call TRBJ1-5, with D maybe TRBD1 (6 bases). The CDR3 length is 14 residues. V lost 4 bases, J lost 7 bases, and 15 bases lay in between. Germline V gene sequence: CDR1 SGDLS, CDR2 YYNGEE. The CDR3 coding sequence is TGTGCCAGCAGCCCCGGGGGGCCAGGGCAGCCCCAGCATTTT. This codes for CASSPGGPGQPQHF.

The CDR3 loop reads CSVEDRGYSTDTQYF. The CDR3 nucleotides are TGCAGCGTTGAAGATCGGGGCTATAGCACAGATACGCAGTATTTT. The chain couples TRBV29-1 to TRBJ2-3, with D possibly called TRBD1 or TRBD2 (5 bases each). The germline CDR1 and CDR2 sequences are SQVTM and ANQGSEA. The length of the CDR3 is 15 residues. Trimming removed 0 bases from V and 0 bases from J, with 10 bases in between.

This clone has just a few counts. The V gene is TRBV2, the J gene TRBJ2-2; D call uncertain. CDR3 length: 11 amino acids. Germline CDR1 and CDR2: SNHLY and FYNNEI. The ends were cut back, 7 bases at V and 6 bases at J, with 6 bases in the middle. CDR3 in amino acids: CASKRSGELFF. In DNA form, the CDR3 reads TGTGCCAGCAAACGCTCCGGGGAGCTGTTTTTT.

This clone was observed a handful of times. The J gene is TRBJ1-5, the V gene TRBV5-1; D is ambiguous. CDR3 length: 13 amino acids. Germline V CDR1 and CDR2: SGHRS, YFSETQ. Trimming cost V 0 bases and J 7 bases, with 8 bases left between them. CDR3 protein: CASSLAPSQPQHF. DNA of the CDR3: TGCGCCAGCAGCTTGGCCCCTTCCCAGCCCCAGCATTTT.

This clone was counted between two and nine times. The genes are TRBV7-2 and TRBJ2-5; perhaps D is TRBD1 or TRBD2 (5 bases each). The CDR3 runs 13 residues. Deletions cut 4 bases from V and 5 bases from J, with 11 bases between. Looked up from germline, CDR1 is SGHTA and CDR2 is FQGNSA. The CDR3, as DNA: TGTGCCAGCAGCTCAGGGTGGAGGGAGACCCAGTACTTC. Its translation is CASSSGWRETQYF.

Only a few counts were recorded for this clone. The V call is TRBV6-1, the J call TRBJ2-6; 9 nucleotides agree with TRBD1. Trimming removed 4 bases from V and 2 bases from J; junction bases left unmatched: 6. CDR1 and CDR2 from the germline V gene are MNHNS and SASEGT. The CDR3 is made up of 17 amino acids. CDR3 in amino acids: CASSAHRDRAGANVLTF. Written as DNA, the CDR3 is TGTGCCAGCAGTGCGCACCGGGACAGGGCTGGGGCCAACGTCCTGACTTTC.

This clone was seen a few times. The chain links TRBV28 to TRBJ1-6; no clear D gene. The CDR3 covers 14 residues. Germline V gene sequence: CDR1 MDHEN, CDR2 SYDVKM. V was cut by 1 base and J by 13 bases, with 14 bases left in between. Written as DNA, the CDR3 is TGTGCCAGCAGTTTATCTTCAGCCTCCGTCCCCCTCCACTTT. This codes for CASSLSSASVPLHF.

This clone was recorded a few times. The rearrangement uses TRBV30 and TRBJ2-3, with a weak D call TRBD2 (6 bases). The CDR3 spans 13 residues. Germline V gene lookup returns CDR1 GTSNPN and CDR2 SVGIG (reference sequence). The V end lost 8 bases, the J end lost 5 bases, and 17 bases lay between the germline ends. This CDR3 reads CAGGGGGGDTQYF. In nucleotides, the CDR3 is TGTGCCGGAGGAGGTGGGGGAGGAGATACGCAGTATTTT. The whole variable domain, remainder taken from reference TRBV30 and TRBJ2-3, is SQTIHQWPATLVQPVGSPLSLECTVEGTSNPNLYWYRQAAGRGLQLLFYSVGIGQISSEVPQNLSASRPQDRQFILSSKKLLLSDSGFYLCAGGGGGGDTQYFGPGTRLTVL.

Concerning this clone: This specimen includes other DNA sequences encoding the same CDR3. The chain's CDR3 is CASSLGTAQETQYF. In nucleotides, the CDR3 is TGCGCCAGCAGCCTCGGGACGGCCCAAGAGACCCAGTACTTC. The rearrangement joins TRBV5-1 to TRBJ2-5; D tentatively reads TRBD1 or TRBD2 (5 bases each). The ends were cut back, 4 bases at V and 1 base at J, with 11 bases in the middle. Germline lookup yields CDR1 SGHRS and CDR2 YFSETQ. The CDR3 is 14 residues long.

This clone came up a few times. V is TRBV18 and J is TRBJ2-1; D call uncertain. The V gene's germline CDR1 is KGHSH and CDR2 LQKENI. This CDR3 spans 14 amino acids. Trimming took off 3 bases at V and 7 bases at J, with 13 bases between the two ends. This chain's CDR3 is CASSPTSTGNEQFF. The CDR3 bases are TGTGCCAGCTCACCGACTTCGACCGGGAATGAGCAGTTCTTC. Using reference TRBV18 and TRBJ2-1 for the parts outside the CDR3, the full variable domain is NAGVMQNPRHLVRRRGQEARLRCSPMKGHSHVYWYRQLPEEGLKFMVYLQKENIIDESGMPKERFSAEFPKEGPSILRIQQVVRGDSAAYFCASSPTSTGNEQFFGPGTRLTVL.

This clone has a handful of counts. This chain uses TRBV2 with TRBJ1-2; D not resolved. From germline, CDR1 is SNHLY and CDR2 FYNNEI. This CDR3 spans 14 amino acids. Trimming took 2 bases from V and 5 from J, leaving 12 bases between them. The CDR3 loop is CASSEQSAFYGYTF. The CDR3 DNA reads TGTGCCAGCAGTGAACAGTCAGCCTTTTATGGCTACACCTTC.

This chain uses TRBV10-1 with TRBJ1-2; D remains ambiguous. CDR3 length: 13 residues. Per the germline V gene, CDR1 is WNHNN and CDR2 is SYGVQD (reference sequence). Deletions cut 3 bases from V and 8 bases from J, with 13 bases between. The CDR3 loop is CASSEEQLGGYTF. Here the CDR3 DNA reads TGCGCCAGCAGTGAAGAACAACTGGGAGGCTACACCTTC.

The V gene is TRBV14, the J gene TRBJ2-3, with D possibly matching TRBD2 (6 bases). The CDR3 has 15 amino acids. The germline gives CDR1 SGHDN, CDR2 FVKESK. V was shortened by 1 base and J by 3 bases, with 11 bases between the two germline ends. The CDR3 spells CASSQVSGGTDTQYF. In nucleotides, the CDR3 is TGTGCCAGCAGCCAAGTTAGTGGAGGGACAGATACGCAGTATTTT. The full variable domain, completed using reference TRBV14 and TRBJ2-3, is EAGVTQFPSHSVIEKGQTVTLRCDPISGHDNLYWYRRVMGKEIKFLLHFVKESKQDESGMPNNRFLAERTGGTYSTLKVQPAELEDSGVYFCASSQVSGGTDTQYFGPGTRLTVL.